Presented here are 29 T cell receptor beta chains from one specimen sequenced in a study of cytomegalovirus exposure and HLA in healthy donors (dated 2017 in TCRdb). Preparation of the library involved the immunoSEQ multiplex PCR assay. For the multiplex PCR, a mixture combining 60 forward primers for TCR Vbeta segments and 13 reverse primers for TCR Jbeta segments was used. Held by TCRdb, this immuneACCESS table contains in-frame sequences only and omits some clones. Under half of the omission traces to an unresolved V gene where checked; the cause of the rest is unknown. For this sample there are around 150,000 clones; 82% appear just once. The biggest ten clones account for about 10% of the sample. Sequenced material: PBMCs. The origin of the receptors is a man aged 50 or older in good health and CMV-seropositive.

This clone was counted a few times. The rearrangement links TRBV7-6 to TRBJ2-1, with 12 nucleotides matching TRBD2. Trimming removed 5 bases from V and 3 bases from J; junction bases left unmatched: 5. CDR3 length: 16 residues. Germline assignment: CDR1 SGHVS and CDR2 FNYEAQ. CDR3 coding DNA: TGTGCCAGCAGCGTCGGACTAGCGGGGAGCTACAATGAGCAGTTCTTC. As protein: CASSVGLAGSYNEQFF. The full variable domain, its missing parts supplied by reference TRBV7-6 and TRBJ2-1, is GAGVSQSPRYKVTKRGQDVALRCDPISGHVSLYWYRQALGQGPEFLTYFNYEAQQDKSGLPNDRFSAERPEGSISTLTIQRTEQRDSAMYRCASSVGLAGSYNEQFFGPGTRLTVL.

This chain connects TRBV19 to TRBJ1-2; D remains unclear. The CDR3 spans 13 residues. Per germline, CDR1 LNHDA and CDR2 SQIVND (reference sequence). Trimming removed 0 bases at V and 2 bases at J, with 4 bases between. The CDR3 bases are TGTGCCAGTAGTATAGACAGGAACTATGGCTACACCTTC. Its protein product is CASSIDRNYGYTF.

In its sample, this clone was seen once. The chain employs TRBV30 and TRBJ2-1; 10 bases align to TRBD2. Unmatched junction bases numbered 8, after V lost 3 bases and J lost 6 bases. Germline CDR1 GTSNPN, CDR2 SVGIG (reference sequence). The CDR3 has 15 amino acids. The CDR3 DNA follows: TGTGCCTGGAGGCCCCGGACTAGCGGCCTCAATGAGCAGTTCTTC. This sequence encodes CAWRPRTSGLNEQFF.

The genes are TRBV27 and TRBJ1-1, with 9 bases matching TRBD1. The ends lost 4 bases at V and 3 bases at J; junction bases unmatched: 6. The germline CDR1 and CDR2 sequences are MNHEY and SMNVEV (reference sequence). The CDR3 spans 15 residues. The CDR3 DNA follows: TGTGCCAGCAGTTCTTGGACAGGGGTGTACACTGAAGCTTTCTTT. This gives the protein CASSSWTGVYTEAFF.

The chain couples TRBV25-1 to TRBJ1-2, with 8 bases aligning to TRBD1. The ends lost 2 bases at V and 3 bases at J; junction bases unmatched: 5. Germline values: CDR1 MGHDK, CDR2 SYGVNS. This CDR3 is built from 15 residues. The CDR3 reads CASSEAPTGDYGYTF. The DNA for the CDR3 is TGTGCCAGCAGTGAAGCCCCGACAGGGGACTATGGCTACACCTTC.

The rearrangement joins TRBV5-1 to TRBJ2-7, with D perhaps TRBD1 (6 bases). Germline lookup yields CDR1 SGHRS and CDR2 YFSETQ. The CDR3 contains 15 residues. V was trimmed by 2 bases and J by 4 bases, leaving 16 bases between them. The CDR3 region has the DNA TGCGCCAGCAGCTTCACAGGGACAACCGATTACGAGCAGTACTTC. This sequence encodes CASSFTGTTDYEQYF.

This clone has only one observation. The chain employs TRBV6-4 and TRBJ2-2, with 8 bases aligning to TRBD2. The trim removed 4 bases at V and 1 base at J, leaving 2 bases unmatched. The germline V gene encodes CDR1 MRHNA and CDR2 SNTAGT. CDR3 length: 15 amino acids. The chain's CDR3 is CASSALAGNTGELFF. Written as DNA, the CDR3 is TGTGCCAGCAGTGCCCTAGCGGGGAACACCGGGGAGCTGTTTTTT.

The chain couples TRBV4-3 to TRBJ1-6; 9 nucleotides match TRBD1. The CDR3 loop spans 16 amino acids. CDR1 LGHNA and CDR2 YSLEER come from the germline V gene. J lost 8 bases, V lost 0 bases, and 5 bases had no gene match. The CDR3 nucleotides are TGCGCCAGCAGCCAAGAAGCGGGACAGGGTCATTCACCCCTCCACTTT. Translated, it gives CASSQEAGQGHSPLHF.

CDR3 in amino acids: CASSQDLAGGPTGELFF. CDR3 nucleotides: TGCGCCAGCAGCCAAGATCTAGCGGGAGGGCCCACCGGGGAGCTGTTTTTT. The rearrangement links TRBV4-3 to TRBJ2-2, with 12 bases lining up with TRBD2. The CDR3 has 17 residues. J lost 4 bases, V lost 0 bases, and 3 bases had no gene match. Per germline, CDR1 LGHNA and CDR2 YSLEER.

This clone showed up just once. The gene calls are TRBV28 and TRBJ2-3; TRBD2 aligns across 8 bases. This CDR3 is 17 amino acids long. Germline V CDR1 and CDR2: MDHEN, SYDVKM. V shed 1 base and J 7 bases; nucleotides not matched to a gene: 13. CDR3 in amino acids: CASSLLSGGPYLNTQYF. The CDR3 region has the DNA TGTGCCAGCAGTTTATTGTCGGGAGGGCCTTATTTAAATACGCAGTATTTT.

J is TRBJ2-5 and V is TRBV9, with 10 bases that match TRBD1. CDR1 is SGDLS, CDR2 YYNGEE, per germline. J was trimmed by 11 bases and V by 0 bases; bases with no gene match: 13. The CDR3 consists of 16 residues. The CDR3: CASSVGPGGQGSGQYF. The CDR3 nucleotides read TGTGCCAGCAGCGTAGGCCCCGGGGGACAGGGGTCGGGGCAGTACTTC.

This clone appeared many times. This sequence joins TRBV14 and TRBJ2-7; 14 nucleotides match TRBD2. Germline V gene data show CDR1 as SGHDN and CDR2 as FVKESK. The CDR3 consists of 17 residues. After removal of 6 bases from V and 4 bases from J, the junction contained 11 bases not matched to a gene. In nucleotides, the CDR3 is TGTGCCAGCAGTCTAACACGACTAGCGGGGGGGACATACGAGCAGTACTTC. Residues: CASSLTRLAGGTYEQYF. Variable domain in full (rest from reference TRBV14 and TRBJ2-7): EAGVTQFPSHSVIEKGQTVTLRCDPISGHDNLYWYRRVMGKEIKFLLHFVKESKQDESGMPNNRFLAERTGGTYSTLKVQPAELEDSGVYFCASSLTRLAGGTYEQYFGPGTRLTVT.

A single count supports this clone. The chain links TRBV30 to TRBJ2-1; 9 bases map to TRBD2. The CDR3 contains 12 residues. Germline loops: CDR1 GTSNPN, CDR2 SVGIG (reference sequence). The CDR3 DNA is TGTGCAATAGCGGGAGATTACAATGAGCAGTTCTTC. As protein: CAIAGDYNEQFF.

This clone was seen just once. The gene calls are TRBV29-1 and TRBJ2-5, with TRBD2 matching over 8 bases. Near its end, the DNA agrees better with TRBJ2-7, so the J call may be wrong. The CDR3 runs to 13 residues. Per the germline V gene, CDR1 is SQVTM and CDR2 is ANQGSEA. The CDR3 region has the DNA TGCAGCGCCCGACTAGCGCTAGCCTACGAGCAGTACTTC. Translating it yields CSARLALAYEQYF.

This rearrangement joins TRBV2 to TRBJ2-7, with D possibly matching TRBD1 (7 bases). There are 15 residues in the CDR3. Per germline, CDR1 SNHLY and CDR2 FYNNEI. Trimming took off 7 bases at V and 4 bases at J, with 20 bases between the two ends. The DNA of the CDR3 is TGTGCCAGCAACCCAAGGACAGGCCGGGGGTACGAGCAGTACTTC. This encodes CASNPRTGRGYEQYF. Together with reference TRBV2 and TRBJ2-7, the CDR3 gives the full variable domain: EPEVTQTPSHQVTQMGQEVILRCVPISNHLYFYWYRQILGQKVEFLVSFYNNEISEKSEIFDDQFSVERPDGSNFTLKIRSTKLEDSAMYFCASNPRTGRGYEQYFGPGTRLTVT.

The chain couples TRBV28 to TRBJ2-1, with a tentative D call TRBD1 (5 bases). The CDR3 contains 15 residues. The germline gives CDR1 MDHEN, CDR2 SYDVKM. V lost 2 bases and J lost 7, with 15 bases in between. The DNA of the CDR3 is TGTGCCAGCAGTTTAGAGGCAGGGATCAGGAATGAGCAGTTCTTC. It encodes CASSLEAGIRNEQFF.

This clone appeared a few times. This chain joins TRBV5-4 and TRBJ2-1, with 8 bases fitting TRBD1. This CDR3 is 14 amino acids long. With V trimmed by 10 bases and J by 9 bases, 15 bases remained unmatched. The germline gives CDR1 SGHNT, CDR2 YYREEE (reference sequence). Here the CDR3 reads CAGMGGRGLGEQFF. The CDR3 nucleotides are TGTGCCGGGATGGGGGGCAGGGGGCTGGGTGAGCAGTTCTTC.

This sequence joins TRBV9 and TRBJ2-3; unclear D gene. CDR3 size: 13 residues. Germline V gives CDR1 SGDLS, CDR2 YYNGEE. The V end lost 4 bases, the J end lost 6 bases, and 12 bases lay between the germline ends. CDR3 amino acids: CASSQVPRDTQYF. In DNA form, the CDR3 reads TGTGCCAGCAGCCAGGTACCCAGGGATACGCAGTATTTT. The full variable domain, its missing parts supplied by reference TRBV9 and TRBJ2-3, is DSGVTQTPKHLITATGQRVTLRCSPRSGDLSVYWYQQSLDQGLQFLIQYYNGEERAKGNILERFSAQQFPDLHSELNLSSLELGDSALYFCASSQVPRDTQYFGPGTRLTVL.

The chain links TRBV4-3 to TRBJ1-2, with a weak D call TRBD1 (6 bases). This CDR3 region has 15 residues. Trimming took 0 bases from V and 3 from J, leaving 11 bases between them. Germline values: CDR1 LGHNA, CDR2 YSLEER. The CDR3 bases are TGCGCCAGCAGCCAAGATCCGGGACAAGACTATGGCTACACCTTC. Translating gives CASSQDPGQDYGYTF.

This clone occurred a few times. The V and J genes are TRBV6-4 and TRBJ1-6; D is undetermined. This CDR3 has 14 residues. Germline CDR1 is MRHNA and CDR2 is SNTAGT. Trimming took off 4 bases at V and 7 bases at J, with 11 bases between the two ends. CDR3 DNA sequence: TGTGCCAGCAGTGTGGAGGGCCGGAATTCACCCCTCCACTTT. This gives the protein CASSVEGRNSPLHF.

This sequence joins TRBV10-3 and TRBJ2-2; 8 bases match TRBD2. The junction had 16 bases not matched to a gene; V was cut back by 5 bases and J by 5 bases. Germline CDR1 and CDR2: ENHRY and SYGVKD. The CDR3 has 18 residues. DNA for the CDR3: TGTGCCATCAGTCCGACTCCGTTACTAGCGGATGAAACCGGGGAGCTGTTTTTT. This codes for CAISPTPLLADETGELFF.

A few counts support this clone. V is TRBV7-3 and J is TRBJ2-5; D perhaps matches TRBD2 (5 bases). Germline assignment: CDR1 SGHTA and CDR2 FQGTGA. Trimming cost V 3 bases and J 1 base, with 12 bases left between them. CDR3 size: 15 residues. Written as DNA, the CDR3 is TGTGCCAGCAGCTTGCCAGGAGGTACCCAAGAGACCCAGTACTTC. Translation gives CASSLPGGTQETQYF.

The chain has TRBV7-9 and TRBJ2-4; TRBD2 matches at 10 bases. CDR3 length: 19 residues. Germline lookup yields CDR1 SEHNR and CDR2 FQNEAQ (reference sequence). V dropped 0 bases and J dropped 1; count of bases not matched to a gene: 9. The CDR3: CASSLATKASGSAKNIQYF. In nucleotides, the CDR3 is TGTGCCAGCAGCTTAGCCACGAAAGCTAGCGGGAGTGCCAAAAACATTCAGTACTTC.

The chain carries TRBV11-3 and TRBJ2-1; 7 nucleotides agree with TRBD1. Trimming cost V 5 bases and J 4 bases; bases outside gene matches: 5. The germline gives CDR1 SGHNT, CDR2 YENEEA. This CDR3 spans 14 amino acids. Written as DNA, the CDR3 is TGTGCCAGCAGCCCTAAGGGACAGTACAATGAGCAGTTCTTC. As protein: CASSPKGQYNEQFF.

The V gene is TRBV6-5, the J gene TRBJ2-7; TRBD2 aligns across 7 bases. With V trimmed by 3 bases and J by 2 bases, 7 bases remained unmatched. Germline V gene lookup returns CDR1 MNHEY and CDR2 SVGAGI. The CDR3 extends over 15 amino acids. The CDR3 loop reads CASSYRPGRAYEQYF. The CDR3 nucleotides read TGTGCCAGCAGTTATCGGCCGGGGAGGGCCTACGAGCAGTACTTC.

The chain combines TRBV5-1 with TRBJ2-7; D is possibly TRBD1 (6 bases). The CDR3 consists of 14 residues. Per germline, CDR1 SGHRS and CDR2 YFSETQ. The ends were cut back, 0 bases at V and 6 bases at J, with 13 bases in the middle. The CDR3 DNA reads TGCGCCAGCAGCTTGGTTCAGGGGTCGGGCGAGCAGTACTTC. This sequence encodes CASSLVQGSGEQYF.

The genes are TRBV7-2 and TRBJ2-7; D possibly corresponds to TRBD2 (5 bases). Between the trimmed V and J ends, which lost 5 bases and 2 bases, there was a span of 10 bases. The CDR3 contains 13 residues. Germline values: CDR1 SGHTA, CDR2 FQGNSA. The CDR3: CASSTGNPYEQYF. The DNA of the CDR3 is TGTGCCAGCAGCACCGGGAACCCCTACGAGCAGTACTTC.

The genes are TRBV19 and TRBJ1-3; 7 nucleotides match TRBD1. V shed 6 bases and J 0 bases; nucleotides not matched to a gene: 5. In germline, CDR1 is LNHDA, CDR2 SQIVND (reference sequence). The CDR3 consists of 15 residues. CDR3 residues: CASSRDSTSGNTIYF. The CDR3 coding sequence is TGTGCCAGTAGCAGGGACAGCACCTCTGGAAACACCATATATTTT.

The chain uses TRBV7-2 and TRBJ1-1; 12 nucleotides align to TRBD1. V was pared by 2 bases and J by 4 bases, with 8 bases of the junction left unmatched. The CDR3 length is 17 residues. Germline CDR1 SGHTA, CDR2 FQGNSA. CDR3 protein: CASSLQGQGALGTEAFF. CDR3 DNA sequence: TGTGCCAGCAGCTTACAGGGACAGGGGGCCTTGGGCACTGAAGCTTTCTTT.